This T cell receptor (beta chain) was sequenced in a study of CD8 T cells in ankylosing spondylitis. Findings and limits, study-wide: Significantly higher representation of disease-linked clones was reported for matched ankylosing spondylitis synovial fluid. Ankylosing spondylitis blood appeared to be characterized by a TCR beta motif of fewer than ten highly homologous variants. Clones linked to the disease showed a CD8+ phenotype. They occurred at relatively low frequencies in peripheral blood.

The V gene's germline CDR1 is DFQATT and CDR2 SNEGSKA (reference sequence). The CDR3 is 13 amino acids. Trimming took 5 bases from V and 1 from J; bases not matched to a gene: 4. In its sample, this clonotype was seen many times. Its antigen is undetermined. Each CDR3 protein gets one entry after TCRdb re-called the 5' RACE reads with MiXCR. The sample yields tens of thousands of distinct CDR3 sequences, about 9% seen once. The rearrangement joins TRBV20-1 to TRBJ2-7; the match to TRBD1 covers 8 bases. Sequenced sample: blood, either unsorted or a sorted T cell fraction (not recorded which). This TCR came from a male donor with ankylosing spondylitis. The CDR3 region is CSAETGESYEQYF. CDR3 DNA: TGCAGTGCTGAGACAGGGGAGTCCTACGAGCAGTACTTC.